This T cell receptor (beta chain) appears in the sequencing data of a study of CD8 T cells in Susac syndrome. The CD8+ and CD4+ T cells were negatively isolated, with the TEMRA cells enriched by FACS. An input of about 0.45 to 1 ug of RNA was subjected to reverse transcription using random hexamers. TCR beta CDR3 was amplified by immunoSEQ multiplex PCR. This amplification extended across 54 Vbeta and 13 Jbeta segments. TCRdb reprocessed the immunoSEQ multiplex PCR reads with MiXCR, giving one entry per CDR3 protein. The sample includes 150,000 to 200,000 distinct CDR3 sequences, 95% of them seen just once. Between the trimmed V and J ends, which lost 5 bases and 6 bases, there was a span of 11 bases. The germline gives CDR1 MDHEN, CDR2 SYDVKM. The CDR3 contains 12 residues.

Sequenced input: CD4+ T cells from PBMCs. This clonotype originated in a human donor with multiple sclerosis. The V and J genes are TRBV28 and TRBJ2-7, with a tentative D call TRBD1 (6 bases). For the CDR3, the DNA is TGTGCCAGCAGTGAGAGACAGGTCGAGCAGTACTTC. This codes for CASSERQVEQYF.